These T cell receptor beta chains were read from a single sample in a study of lymphopenia after photon versus proton radiotherapy. Measured with immunoSEQ multiplex PCR; TCRdb has only the in-frame clones, and not every one. The sample contains around 23,000 clones, approximately 86% of which appear only once. The sequencing here drew on peripheral blood, taken from a patient treated with photon-based radiotherapy. These receptors originate from a man over 45 with gastric cancer. Both conserved end residues are part of each CDR3. D genes are given only for firm matches. Clone size is shown for a subset of rows, as once, few, many or a class of expanded clone.

V: TRBV28; D: NA; J: TRBJ2-1; length: 11; size: NA; DNA: TGTGCCAGCAGCCCTAGGGATGAGCAGTTCTTC; CDR3: CASSPRDEQFF
V: TRBV4-3; D: NA; J: TRBJ1-5; length: 14; size: NA; DNA: TGCGCCAGCAGCCAAGTGGGTTCGGATCAGCCCCAGCATTTT; CDR3: CASSQVGSDQPQHF
V: TRBV7-2; D: TRBD2; J: TRBJ2-7; length: 14; size: NA; DNA: TGTGCCAGTGGCACAACCGGGGGGACCTACGAGCAGTACTTC; CDR3: CASGTTGGTYEQYF
V: TRBV2; D: NA; J: TRBJ2-2; length: 18; size: NA; DNA: TGTGCCAGCAGTGAATCTGCGACTTTCGACCGGGGCACCGGGGAGCTGTTTTTT; CDR3: CASSESATFDRGTGELFF
V: TRBV7-2; D: TRBD1; J: TRBJ2-7; length: 12; size: few; DNA: TGTGCCAGCAGCCGGACAGGGTACGAGCAGTACTTC; CDR3: CASSRTGYEQYF
V: TRBV7-8; D: NA; J: TRBJ2-5; length: 14; size: NA; DNA: TGTGCCAGCAGCTTACGTGGGTGGGGGGAGACCCAGTACTTC; CDR3: CASSLRGWGETQYF
V: TRBV7-3; D: NA; J: TRBJ1-2; length: 14; size: NA; DNA: TGTGCCAGCAGCGTCGACAGCGTTTCATATGGCTACACCTTC; CDR3: CASSVDSVSYGYTF
V: TRBV5-1; D: TRBD2; J: TRBJ2-1; length: 15; size: NA; DNA: TGCGCCAGCAGCTCAGAGAATCGTTACGGGGGGGCCTTATTCTTC; CDR3: CASSSENRYGGALFF
V: TRBV7-8; D: NA; J: TRBJ1-1; length: 16; size: NA; DNA: TGTGCCAGCAGCTCTACAGGGCGAAGTATGAACACTGAAGCTTTCTTT; CDR3: CASSSTGRSMNTEAFF
V: TRBV15; D: TRBD2; J: TRBJ2-5; length: 13; size: NA; DNA: TGTGCCACCAGCAGCCACGGGGGGGAGACCCAGTACTTC; CDR3: CATSSHGGETQYF
V: TRBV29-1; D: TRBD1; J: TRBJ2-5; length: 11; size: few; DNA: TGCAGCGCGACAGGGGTGGAGACCCAGTACTTC; CDR3: CSATGVETQYF
V: TRBV6-5; D: NA; J: TRBJ2-4; length: 14; size: NA; DNA: TGTGCCAGCAAACAGGCCCTAGCCAAAAACATTCAGTACTTC; CDR3: CASKQALAKNIQYF
V: TRBV5-1; D: TRBD2; J: TRBJ2-5; length: 14; size: NA; DNA: TGCGCCAGCAGTTCCGGGGGGGCCGGCATCGGGCAGTACTTC; CDR3: CASSSGGAGIGQYF
V: TRBV6-1; D: NA; J: TRBJ1-5; length: 16; size: NA; DNA: TGTGCCAGCAGTGAACAACCTCAGGGGACACATCAGCCCCAGCATTTT; CDR3: CASSEQPQGTHQPQHF
V: TRBV19; D: TRBD1; J: TRBJ2-7; length: 14; size: few; DNA: TGTGCCAGTAGTCAAGACAGGGTTGGCTACGAGCAGTACTTC; CDR3: CASSQDRVGYEQYF
V: TRBV5-1; D: NA; J: TRBJ1-1; length: 16; size: NA; DNA: TGCGCCAGCAGCTTGGCCCGGGGCAGTGCGGGCACTGAAGCTTTCTTT; CDR3: CASSLARGSAGTEAFF
V: TRBV19; D: NA; J: TRBJ2-2; length: 15; size: NA; DNA: TGTGCCAGTAGTCACCGACAACAGGGCACCGGGGAGCTGTTTTTT; CDR3: CASSHRQQGTGELFF
V: TRBV10-3; D: TRBD1; J: TRBJ2-5; length: 15; size: once; DNA: TGTGCCATCAGTCGGGACAGGAGCGCCCAAGAGACCCAGTACTTC; CDR3: CAISRDRSAQETQYF
V: TRBV5-8; D: TRBD2; J: TRBJ2-2; length: 16; size: NA; DNA: TGTGCCAGCAGCTTGCTACGGGGGGGCCAATTCGGGGAGCTGTTTTTT; CDR3: CASSLLRGGQFGELFF
V: TRBV10-3; D: TRBD1; J: TRBJ2-5; length: 15; size: NA; DNA: TGTGCCATCGGTACAGGGGGCAGGGGCCAAGAGACCCAGTACTTC; CDR3: CAIGTGGRGQETQYF
V: TRBV30; D: TRBD2; J: TRBJ2-2; length: 16; size: NA; DNA: TGTGCCTGGAATCAGGACGGGAGGGCGAACACCGGGGAGCTGTTTTTT; CDR3: CAWNQDGRANTGELFF
V: TRBV5-6; D: NA; J: TRBJ1-5; length: 14; size: NA; DNA: TGTGCCAGCAGCTTTTATCAGGGGCCACAGCCCCAGCATTTT; CDR3: CASSFYQGPQPQHF
V: TRBV9; D: TRBD2; J: TRBJ2-5; length: 15; size: NA; DNA: TGTGCCAGCAGCCCCGGGACTAGCGGGGGGGAGACCCAGTACTTC; CDR3: CASSPGTSGGETQYF
V: TRBV9; D: NA; J: TRBJ1-2; length: 14; size: NA; DNA: TGTGCCAGCAGGTCCTCAGGGGTTAACTATGGCTACACCTTC; CDR3: CASRSSGVNYGYTF
V: TRBV27; D: NA; J: TRBJ1-1; length: 13; size: NA; DNA: TGTGCCAGCAGTTTGAGGCAGAACACTGAAGCTTTCTTT; CDR3: CASSLRQNTEAFF
V: TRBV10-1; D: TRBD1; J: TRBJ2-6; length: 16; size: medium-sized; DNA: TGCGCCAGCAGTGGTGGGACAGTCTCTGGGGCCAACGTCCTGACTTTC; CDR3: CASSGGTVSGANVLTF
V: TRBV9; D: NA; J: TRBJ2-3; length: 16; size: NA; DNA: TGTGCCAGCAGCGTATCAGGGGGGGGAACCTCAGATACGCAGTATTTT; CDR3: CASSVSGGGTSDTQYF
V: TRBV18; D: NA; J: TRBJ2-1; length: 16; size: NA; DNA: TGTGCCAGCTCACCCGACGGATCCATGGGGTACAATGAGCAGTTCTTC; CDR3: CASSPDGSMGYNEQFF